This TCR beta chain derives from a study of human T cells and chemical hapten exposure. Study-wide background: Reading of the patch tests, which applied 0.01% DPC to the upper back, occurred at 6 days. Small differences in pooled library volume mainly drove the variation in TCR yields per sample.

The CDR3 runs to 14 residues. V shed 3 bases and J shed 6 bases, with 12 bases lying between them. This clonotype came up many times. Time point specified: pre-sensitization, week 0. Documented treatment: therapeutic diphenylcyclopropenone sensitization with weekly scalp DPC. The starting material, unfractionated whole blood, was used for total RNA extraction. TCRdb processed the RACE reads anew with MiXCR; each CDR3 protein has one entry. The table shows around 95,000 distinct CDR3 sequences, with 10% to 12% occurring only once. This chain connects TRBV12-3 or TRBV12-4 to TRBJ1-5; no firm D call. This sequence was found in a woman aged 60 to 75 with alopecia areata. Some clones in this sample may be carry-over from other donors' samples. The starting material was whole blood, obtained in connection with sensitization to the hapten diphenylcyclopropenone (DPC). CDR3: CASSFLSVGQPQHF. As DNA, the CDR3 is TGTGCCAGCAGTTTCCTGTCAGTCGGTCAGCCCCAGCATTTT.